Each of the 13 T cell receptor beta chains below was sequenced from the same sample in a study of cytomegalovirus exposure and HLA in healthy donors. Vbeta (60) and Jbeta (13) primers were used in the PCR. Clones were sequenced by immunoSEQ multiplex PCR, and TCRdb holds only the in-frame ones, with some missing. The table lists 100,000 to 150,000 clones, 83% of them singletons. Sequenced sample: PBMCs. All receptors derive from a woman aged 35 to 49 in good health and CMV-seropositive.

The rearrangement joins TRBV5-6 to TRBJ2-3; 9 bases map to TRBD2. The CDR3 is 15 amino acids. V lost 3 bases, J lost 11 bases, and 13 bases stayed unmatched. CDR1 is SGHDT and CDR2 is YYEEEE in the germline V gene. In DNA, the CDR3 is TGTGCCAGCAGCTCGGGAACTAGCGGGCCCGATTGGCAGTATTTT. Protein: CASSSGTSGPDWQYF.

A remark on this clone: One end of the junction fails to match germline, which may point to a read error. The chain links TRBV7-9 to TRBJ2-7; 7 bases match TRBD1. CDR3 size: 13 residues. Germline V CDR1 and CDR2: SEHNR, FQNEAQ (reference sequence). CDR3 in amino acids: CSSSLGQIYEQYF. In DNA form, the CDR3 reads TGTTCCAGCAGCTTGGGACAGATCTACGAGCAGTACTTC.

The chain recombines TRBV6-4 with TRBJ2-3; tentatively, D is TRBD2 (5 bases). Germline V gives CDR1 MRHNA, CDR2 SNTAGT. Trimming cost V 6 bases and J 3 bases, with 10 bases left between them. The length of the CDR3 is 13 residues. The CDR3 reads CASSDRGTDTQYF. CDR3 DNA sequence: TGTGCCAGCAGCGACCGGGGAACAGATACGCAGTATTTT.

V and J are TRBV29-1 and TRBJ1-2; no definite D call. CDR1 and CDR2 from the germline V gene are SQVTM and ANQGSEA. CDR3 length equals 14 residues. Trimming removed 6 bases from V and 7 bases from J, with 21 bases in between. As DNA, the CDR3 is TGCAGCGTAGGTATTAGCGGGGATATCGTTGGCTACACCTTC. Translating it yields CSVGISGDIVGYTF.

The chain couples TRBV7-8 to TRBJ2-7; a possible D gene is TRBD1 (5 bases). The CDR3 sequence is 16 residues long. Germline-derived CDR1 and CDR2 are SGHVS and FQNEAQ. The V end lost 2 bases, the J end lost 5 bases, and 19 bases lay between the germline ends. The CDR3 spells CASSLRPQRTTNEQYF. CDR3 coding DNA: TGTGCCAGCAGCTTAAGGCCCCAAAGGACAACCAACGAGCAGTACTTC.

The chain links TRBV29-1 to TRBJ1-2, with 11 bases fitting TRBD1. The CDR3 runs to 13 residues. The germline V gene encodes CDR1 SQVTM and CDR2 ANQGSEA. CDR3 nucleotides: TGCGCGGCCTCTGGGACAGGGGGATATGGCTACACCTTC. It translates to CAASGTGGYGYTF.

This clone was seen only a few times. This chain links TRBV19 with TRBJ2-6; D not resolved. The CDR3 is 16 amino acids. Trimming stripped 4 bases from V and 0 bases from J, with 10 bases between. Germline V CDR1 and CDR2: LNHDA, SQIVND (reference sequence). As DNA, the CDR3 is TGTGCCAGTAGTACTTTTAGAAGCTCTGGGGCCAACGTCCTGACTTTC. Translation: CASSTFRSSGANVLTF.

This chain links TRBV28 with TRBJ2-2; TRBD2 aligns across 12 bases. Germline V gene data show CDR1 as MDHEN and CDR2 as SYDVKM. CDR3 length: 15 amino acids. Trimming took 2 bases from V and 5 from J; bases not matched to a gene: 0. Here the CDR3 DNA reads TGTGCCAGCAGTTTAGGACTAGCGGGGACCGGGGAGCTGTTTTTT. Protein: CASSLGLAGTGELFF. The full variable domain, with the rest looked up from reference TRBV28 and TRBJ2-2, is DVKVTQSSRYLVKRTGEKVFLECVQDMDHENMFWYRQDPGLGLRLIYFSYDVKMKEKGDIPEGYSVSREKKERFSLILESASTNQTSMYLCASSLGLAGTGELFFGEGSRLTVL.

This sequence joins TRBV4-3 and TRBJ2-1; D is perhaps TRBD2 (6 bases). Deletions cut 4 bases from V and 9 bases from J, with 13 bases between. This CDR3 has 13 amino acids. Germline V CDR1 and CDR2: LGHNA, YSLEER. CDR3 sequence (DNA): TGCGCCAGCAGCCCCCGGACTACCAGTGAGCAGTTCTTC. Its protein product is CASSPRTTSEQFF.

This chain connects TRBV30 to TRBJ2-2; TRBD2 aligns across 7 bases. CDR3 size: 14 residues. V trimming: 3 bases; J trimming: 6 bases; junction bases outside the gene matches: 7. CDR1 is GTSNPN and CDR2 is SVGIG in the germline V gene (reference sequence). CDR3 loop: CAWRGGSAAGELFF. In DNA form, the CDR3 reads TGTGCCTGGAGGGGCGGGAGCGCGGCCGGGGAGCTGTTTTTT.

This chain links TRBV25-1 with TRBJ2-1; the D gene is possibly TRBD2 (6 bases). The V and J ends lost 2 bases and 12 bases respectively, with 11 bases between them. Germline CDR1 reads MGHDK; CDR2 reads SYGVNS. This CDR3 is 12 amino acids long. This CDR3 reads CASSERGSAQFF. CDR3 nucleotide sequence: TGTGCCAGCAGTGAACGGGGGTCTGCGCAGTTCTTC.

This chain uses TRBV27 with TRBJ2-4; 8 nucleotides agree with TRBD2. Losses at the gene ends were 6 bases for V and 7 bases for J; bases not matched to a gene: 8. Germline V CDR1 and CDR2: MNHEY, SMNVEV (reference sequence). This CDR3 contains 14 residues. The CDR3 reads CASRPSGSSNIQYF. CDR3 coding DNA: TGTGCCAGCAGACCCAGCGGGAGTTCTAACATTCAGTACTTC.

This chain joins TRBV9 and TRBJ1-1; possibly TRBD1 for D (6 bases). CDR3 length: 14 amino acids. V was clipped by 3 bases and J by 4 bases, with 13 bases between them. Per germline, CDR1 SGDLS and CDR2 YYNGEE. CDR3 loop: CASSAIQGSTEAFF. The DNA of the CDR3 is TGTGCCAGCAGCGCAATTCAGGGGAGCACTGAAGCTTTCTTT.